The 13 T cell receptor beta chains below all came from one sample that was sequenced in a study of response to subunit inactivated influenza vaccine. MiXCR, applied by TCRdb to the RT-PCR reads, yields one record per CDR3 protein. The sample lists fewer than 350,000 distinct CDR3 sequences; just over 20% were seen once. This specimen consisted of PBMCs from blood, obtained less than 22 months after vaccination. Every receptor here comes from a man aged 50 to 75 who received an inactivated influenza vaccine.

The V gene is TRBV29-1, the J gene TRBJ2-7; no reliable D call. Germline loops: CDR1 SQVTM, CDR2 ANQGSEA. CDR3 length equals 12 residues. Deletions cut 4 bases from V and 2 bases from J, with 9 bases between. The CDR3 coding sequence is TGCAGCGTTGGATCTTCTACCTACGAGCAGTACTTC. Its protein product is CSVGSSTYEQYF.

This CDR3 reads CSGSFTPAPRRETQYF. The CDR3 nucleotides read TGCAGTGGGTCCTTCACTCCGGCCCCGCGGAGAGAGACCCAGTACTTC. The rearrangement uses TRBV20-1 and TRBJ2-5; D ambiguous. The germline gives CDR1 DFQATT, CDR2 SNEGSKA (reference sequence). This CDR3 has 16 amino acids. Deletions cut 7 bases from V and 4 bases from J, with 25 bases between.

This clonotype occurred a few times. The chain recombines TRBV12-3 or TRBV12-4 with TRBJ1-6; D not resolved. Trimming pared 2 bases from V and 4 bases from J, leaving 9 bases between. The CDR3 totals 15 residues. The CDR3 reads CASSLNRQYNSPLHF. In DNA form, the CDR3 reads TGTGCCAGCAGTTTAAACCGACAATATAATTCACCCCTCCACTTT.

V and J are TRBV27 and TRBJ2-7; possibly TRBD1 for D (7 bases). Germline-derived CDR1 and CDR2 are MNHEY and SMNVEV (reference sequence). This CDR3 is 14 amino acids long. Trimming cost V 5 bases and J 3 bases, with 14 bases left between them. DNA for the CDR3: TGTGCCAGCAGTACCCGACAGGGAGGCTACGAGCAGTACTTC. It specifies CASSTRQGGYEQYF.

This clonotype was found a few times. The gene calls are TRBV6-5 and TRBJ1-1; 10 positions match TRBD1. The CDR3 contains 19 residues. Germline CDR1 and CDR2: MNHEY and SVGAGI. V lost 2 bases and J lost 5; bases outside the gene matches: 17. The CDR3 reads CASSYTSGTGDSGGTEAFF. In DNA, the CDR3 is TGTGCCAGCAGTTACACGAGCGGGACAGGGGACTCGGGAGGGACTGAAGCTTTCTTT.

J is TRBJ2-3 and V is TRBV7-9, with D perhaps TRBD1 or TRBD2 (6 bases each). The germline CDR1 and CDR2 sequences are SEHNR and FQNEAQ (reference sequence). V lost 2 bases and J 3 bases, leaving 12 bases between the germline ends. CDR3 length: 15 residues. CDR3 amino acids: CASSLRGDRTDTQYF. The CDR3 DNA reads TGTGCCAGCAGCTTAAGGGGGGACCGAACAGATACGCAGTATTTT.

V and J are TRBV20-1 and TRBJ2-5, with TRBD2 matching over 13 bases. From germline, CDR1 is DFQATT and CDR2 SNEGSKA (reference sequence). V shed 3 bases and J 1 base; nucleotides not matched to a gene: 14. This CDR3 is built from 19 residues. The CDR3 DNA reads as TGCAGTGCTAGGACCTCCGGGACTAGCGGGGTGGTTTTCCAAGAGACCCAGTACTTC. Its protein product is CSARTSGTSGVVFQETQYF.

The chain has TRBV25-1 and TRBJ1-1; D is undetermined. V gave up 6 bases and J gave up 3 bases, with 11 bases separating them. From germline, CDR1 is MGHDK and CDR2 SYGVNS. The CDR3 length is 13 residues. In DNA, the CDR3 is TGTGCCAGCAGCGAAGGGCTTTACACTGAAGCTTTCTTT. Protein product: CASSEGLYTEAFF.

As for this clonotype: The CDR3 does not end in the conserved phenylalanine or tryptophan, so this is likely a read error. The chain has TRBV4-3 and TRBJ1-2, with D perhaps matching TRBD1 (6 bases). Germline V lookup: CDR1 LGHNA, CDR2 YSLEER. This CDR3 is built from 17 residues. V gave up 0 bases and J gave up 3 bases, with 17 bases separating them. CDR3 nucleotides: TGCGCCAGCAGCCAAGATAGTGGGGGCGGTAACTACTATGGCTACACCTGC. The encoded protein is CASSQDSGGGNYYGYTC.

At least ten counts were recorded for this clonotype. The chain uses TRBV12-3 or TRBV12-4 and TRBJ1-3; D gene unclear. The V end was cut by 1 base, the J end by 0 bases, with 7 bases between. This CDR3 region has 15 residues. For the CDR3, the DNA is TGTGCCAGCAGTTTAGGAGCCAACTCTGGAAACACCATATATTTT. Protein sequence: CASSLGANSGNTIYF.

This clonotype was detected a few times. The chain employs TRBV20-1 and TRBJ2-7; 9 bases fit TRBD1. Looked up from germline, CDR1 is DFQATT and CDR2 is SNEGSKA (reference sequence). V gave up 5 bases and J gave up 3 bases; unmatched junction bases: 8. CDR3 length: 14 residues. CDR3 nucleotides: TGCAGTGCTTACCCCGGGACAGGGCACTACGAGCAGTACTTC. Translating gives CSAYPGTGHYEQYF.

This clonotype was found a few times. V and J are TRBV20-1 and TRBJ2-5, with 10 bases fitting TRBD1. The CDR3 totals 16 residues. Germline V lookup: CDR1 DFQATT, CDR2 SNEGSKA (reference sequence). The V segment lost 0 bases and the J segment 4 bases; nucleotides outside the gene matches: 8. CDR3 in amino acids: CSARDARDRGGETQYF. Written as DNA, the CDR3 is TGCAGTGCTAGAGACGCCCGGGACAGGGGAGGAGAGACCCAGTACTTC.

This clonotype came up a few times. The gene calls are TRBV4-2 and TRBJ1-4, with no clear D. V was trimmed by 1 base and J by 8 bases, leaving 5 bases between them. Germline V gene lookup returns CDR1 LGHNA and CDR2 YNFKEQ. The CDR3 length is 12 residues. The CDR3 region has the DNA TGTGCCAGCAGCCAAGTAGAAGAAAAACTGTTTTTT. It specifies CASSQVEEKLFF.